In its sample, the clone carrying this TCR beta chain ranks as large. What it recognizes is unknown. With the Oncomine TCR Beta short-read assay, DNA from cultured CD4+ T cells was sequenced. TCRdb reanalysed the PCR reads using MiXCR and keeps one entry per CDR3 protein. The sample includes more than 600 distinct CDR3 sequences, about 10% of them seen just once. The data derive from a study of vaccination and CD4 T cells after COVID-19. Described treatment: approximately nine-day PBMC culture with coronavirus spike peptide pools or control peptides (ViraFEST assay). Gathered ahead of the COVID-19 pandemic (2011-2018) were the CD4+ T cells of the unexposed donor. Alongside roughly 9.2 IU/ml IL-2 and around 10 ug/ml peptide pools, PBMCs were cultured at a few million per well. Days 3 and 7 were when half the medium was replaced with fresh IL-2 medium. The sequenced sample consisted of CD4+ T cells from blood, cultured in vitro. This TCR was recovered from a human donor in good health.

The CDR3 protein is CASTREANYGYTF. For the CDR3, the DNA is TGTGCCAGCACACGAGAGGCTAACTATGGCTACACCTTC. The chain employs TRBV28 and TRBJ1-2; D remains unclear. The V gene's germline CDR1 is MDHEN and CDR2 SYDVKM. This CDR3 contains 13 residues. The germline V and J ends were trimmed by 7 bases and 0 bases, with 9 bases remaining between them.